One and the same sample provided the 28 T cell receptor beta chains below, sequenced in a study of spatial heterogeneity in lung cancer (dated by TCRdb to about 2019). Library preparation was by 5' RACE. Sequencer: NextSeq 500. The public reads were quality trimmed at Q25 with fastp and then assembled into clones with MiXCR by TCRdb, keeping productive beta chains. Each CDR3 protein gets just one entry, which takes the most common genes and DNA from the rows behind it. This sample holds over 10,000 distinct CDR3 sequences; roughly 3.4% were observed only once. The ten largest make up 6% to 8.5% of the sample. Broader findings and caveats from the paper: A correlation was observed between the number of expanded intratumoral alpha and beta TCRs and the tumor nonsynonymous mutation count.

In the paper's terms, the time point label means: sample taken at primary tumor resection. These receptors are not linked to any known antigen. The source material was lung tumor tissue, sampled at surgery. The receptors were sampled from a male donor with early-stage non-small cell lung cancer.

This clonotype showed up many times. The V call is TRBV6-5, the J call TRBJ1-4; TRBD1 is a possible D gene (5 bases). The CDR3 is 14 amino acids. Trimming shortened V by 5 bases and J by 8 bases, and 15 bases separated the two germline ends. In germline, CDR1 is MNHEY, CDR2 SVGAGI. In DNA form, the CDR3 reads TGTGCCAGCAGTCACGGGACTGAGATGGAAAAACTGTTTTTT. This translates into CASSHGTEMEKLFF.

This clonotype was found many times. The CDR3 here is CASSYVALQGEQYV. DNA for the CDR3: TGTGCCAGCAGTTACGTGGCCCTTCAGGGCGAGCAGTACGTC. The chain has TRBV6-2 or TRBV6-3 and TRBJ2-7, with D possibly TRBD1 on 5 matching bases. V lost 2 bases, J lost 6 bases, and 14 bases lay in between. The CDR3 length is 14 residues. Germline lookup yields CDR1 MNHEY and CDR2 SVGEGT.

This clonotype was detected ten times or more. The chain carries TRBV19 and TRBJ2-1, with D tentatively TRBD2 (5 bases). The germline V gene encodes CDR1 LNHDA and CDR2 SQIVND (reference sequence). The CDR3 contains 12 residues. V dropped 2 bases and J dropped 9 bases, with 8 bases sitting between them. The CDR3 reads CASSITRGEQFF. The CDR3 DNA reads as TGTGCCAGTAGTATAACCCGGGGTGAGCAGTTCTTC.

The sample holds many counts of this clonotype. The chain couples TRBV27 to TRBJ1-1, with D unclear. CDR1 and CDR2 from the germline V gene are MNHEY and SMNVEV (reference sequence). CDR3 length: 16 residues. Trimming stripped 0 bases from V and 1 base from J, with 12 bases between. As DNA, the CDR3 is TGTGCCAGCAGTTTATCCGGCCAGGCGAAGAACACTGAAGCTTTCTTT. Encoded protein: CASSLSGQAKNTEAFF.

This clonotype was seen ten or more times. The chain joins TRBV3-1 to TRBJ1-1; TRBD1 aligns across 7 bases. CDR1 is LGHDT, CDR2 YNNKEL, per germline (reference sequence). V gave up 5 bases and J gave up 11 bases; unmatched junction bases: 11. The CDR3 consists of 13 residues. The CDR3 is CASSTHRGADAFF. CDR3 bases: TGTGCCAGCAGCACTCACAGGGGAGCGGATGCTTTCTTT.

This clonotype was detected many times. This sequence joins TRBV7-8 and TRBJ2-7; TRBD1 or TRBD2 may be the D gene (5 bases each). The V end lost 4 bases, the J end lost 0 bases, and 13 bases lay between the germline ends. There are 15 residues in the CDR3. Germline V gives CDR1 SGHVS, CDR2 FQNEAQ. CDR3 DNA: TGTGCCAGCAGCTCCCGGGACGCGTACTCCTACGAGCAGTACTTC. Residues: CASSSRDAYSYEQYF.

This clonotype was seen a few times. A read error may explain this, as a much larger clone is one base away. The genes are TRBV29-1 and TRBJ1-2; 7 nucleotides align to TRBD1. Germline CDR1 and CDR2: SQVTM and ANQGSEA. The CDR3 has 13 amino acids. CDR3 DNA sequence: TGCAGCGCACAGGGGTTGGCTAACTATGGCTACAACTTC. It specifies CSAQGLANYGYNF.

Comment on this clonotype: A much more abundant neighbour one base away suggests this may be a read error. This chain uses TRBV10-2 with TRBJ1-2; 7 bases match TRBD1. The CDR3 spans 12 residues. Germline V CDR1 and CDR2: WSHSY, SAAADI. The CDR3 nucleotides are TGCGCCAGCACAGGGGGGAGCTATGGCGACACCTTC. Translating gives CASTGGSYGDTF.

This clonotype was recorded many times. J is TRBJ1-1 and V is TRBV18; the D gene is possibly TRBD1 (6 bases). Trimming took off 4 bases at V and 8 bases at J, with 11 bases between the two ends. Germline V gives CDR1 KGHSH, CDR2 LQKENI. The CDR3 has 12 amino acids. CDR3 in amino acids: CASSRDQGEAFF. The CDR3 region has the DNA TGTGCCAGCTCACGGGACCAGGGGGAAGCTTTCTTT.

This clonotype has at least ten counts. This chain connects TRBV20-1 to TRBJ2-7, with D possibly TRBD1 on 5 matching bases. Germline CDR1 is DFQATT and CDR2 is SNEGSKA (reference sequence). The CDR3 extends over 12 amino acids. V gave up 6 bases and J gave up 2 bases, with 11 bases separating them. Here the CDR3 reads CSASGLAYEQYF. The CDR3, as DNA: TGCAGTGCGTCAGGGTTGGCCTACGAGCAGTACTTC.

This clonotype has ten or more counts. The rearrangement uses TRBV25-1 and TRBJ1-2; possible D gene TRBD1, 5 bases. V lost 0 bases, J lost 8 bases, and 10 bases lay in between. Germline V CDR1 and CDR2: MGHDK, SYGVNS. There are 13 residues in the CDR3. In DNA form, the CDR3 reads TGTGCCAGCAGTGAATATGGGGGAAACGGCTACACCTTC. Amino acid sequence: CASSEYGGNGYTF.

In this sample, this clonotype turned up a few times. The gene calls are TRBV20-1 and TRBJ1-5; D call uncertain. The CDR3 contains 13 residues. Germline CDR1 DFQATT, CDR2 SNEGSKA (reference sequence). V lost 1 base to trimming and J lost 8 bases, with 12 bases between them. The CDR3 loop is CSARVPAGEPQHF. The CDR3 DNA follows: TGCAGTGCTAGAGTCCCCGCGGGCGAGCCCCAGCATTTT.

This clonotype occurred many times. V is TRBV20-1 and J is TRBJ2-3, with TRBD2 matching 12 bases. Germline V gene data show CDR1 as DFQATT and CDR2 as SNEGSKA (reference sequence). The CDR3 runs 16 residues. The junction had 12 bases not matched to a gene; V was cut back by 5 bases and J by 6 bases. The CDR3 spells CSASTSLAGGRDTQYF. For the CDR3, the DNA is TGCAGTGCTTCTACCTCACTAGCGGGAGGACGGGATACGCAGTATTTT.

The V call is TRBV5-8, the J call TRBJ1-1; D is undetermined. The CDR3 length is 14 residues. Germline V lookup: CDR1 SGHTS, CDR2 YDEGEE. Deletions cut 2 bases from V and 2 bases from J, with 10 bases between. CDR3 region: CASSFGGSNTEAFF. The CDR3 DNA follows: TGTGCCAGCAGCTTCGGTGGGAGTAACACTGAAGCTTTCTTT. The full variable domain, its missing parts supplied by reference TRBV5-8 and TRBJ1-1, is EAGVTQSPTHLIKTRGQQATLRCSPISGHTSVYWYQQALGLGLQFLLWYDEGEERNRGNFPPRFSGRQFPNYSSELNVNALELEDSALYLCASSFGGSNTEAFFGQGTRLTVV.

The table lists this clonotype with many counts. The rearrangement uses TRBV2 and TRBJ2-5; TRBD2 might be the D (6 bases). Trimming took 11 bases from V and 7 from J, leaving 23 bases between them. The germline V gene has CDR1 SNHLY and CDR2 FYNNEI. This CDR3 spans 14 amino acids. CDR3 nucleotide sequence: TGTGCCGGGACGGGAGTCGGACCGATGGGGACCCAGTACTTC. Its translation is CAGTGVGPMGTQYF.

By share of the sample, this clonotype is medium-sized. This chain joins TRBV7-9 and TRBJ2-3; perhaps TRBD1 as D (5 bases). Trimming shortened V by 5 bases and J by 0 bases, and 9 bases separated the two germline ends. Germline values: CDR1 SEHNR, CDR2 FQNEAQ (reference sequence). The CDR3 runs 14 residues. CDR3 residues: CASSPGASTDTQYF. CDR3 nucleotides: TGTGCCAGCAGCCCTGGGGCTAGCACAGATACGCAGTATTTT.

CDR3 DNA sequence: TGTGCCAGCAGTTACTCGGGACGGCAGTCCAATGAGCAGTTCTTC. Protein product: CASSYSGRQSNEQFF. V gene TRBV6-5 combines with J gene TRBJ2-1; D might be TRBD1 or TRBD2, each matching 5 bases. The CDR3 totals 15 residues. The germline CDR1 and CDR2 sequences are MNHEY and SVGAGI. The V gene lost 0 bases and the J gene lost 6 bases, with 12 bases spanning the gap.

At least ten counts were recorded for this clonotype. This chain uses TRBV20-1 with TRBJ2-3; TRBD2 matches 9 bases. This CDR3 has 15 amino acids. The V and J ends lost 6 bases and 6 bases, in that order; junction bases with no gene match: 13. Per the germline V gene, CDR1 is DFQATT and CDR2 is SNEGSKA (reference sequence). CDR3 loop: CSAAGAAGGGDTQYF. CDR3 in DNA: TGCAGTGCAGCTGGGGCAGCGGGAGGAGGTGATACGCAGTATTTT.

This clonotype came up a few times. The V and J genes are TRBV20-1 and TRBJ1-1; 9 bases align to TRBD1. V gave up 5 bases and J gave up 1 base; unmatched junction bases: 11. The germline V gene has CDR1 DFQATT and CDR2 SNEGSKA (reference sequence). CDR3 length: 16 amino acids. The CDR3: CSARSPGTGRNTEAFF. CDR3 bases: TGCAGTGCTCGAAGTCCCGGGACAGGGAGGAACACTGAAGCTTTCTTT.

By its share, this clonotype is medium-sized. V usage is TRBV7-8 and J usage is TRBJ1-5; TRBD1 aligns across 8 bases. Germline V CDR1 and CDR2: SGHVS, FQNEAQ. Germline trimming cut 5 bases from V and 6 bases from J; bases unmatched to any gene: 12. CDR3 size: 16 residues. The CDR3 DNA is TGTGCCAGCAGCCAACGGGGCGACAGGGGATCTCAGCCCCAGCATTTT. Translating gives CASSQRGDRGSQPQHF.

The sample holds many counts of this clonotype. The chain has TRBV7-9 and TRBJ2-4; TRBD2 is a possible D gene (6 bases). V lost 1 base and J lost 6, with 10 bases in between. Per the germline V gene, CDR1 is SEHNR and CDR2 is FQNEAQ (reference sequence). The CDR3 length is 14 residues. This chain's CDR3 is CASSLVGGPNIQYF. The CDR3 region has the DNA TGTGCCAGCAGCTTAGTCGGGGGACCAAACATTCAGTACTTC. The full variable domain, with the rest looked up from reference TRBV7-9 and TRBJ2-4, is DTGVSQNPRHKITKRGQNVTFRCDPISEHNRLYWYRQTLGQGPEFLTYFQNEAQLEKSRLLSDRFSAERPKGSFSTLEIQRTEQGDSAMYLCASSLVGGPNIQYFGAGTRLSVL.

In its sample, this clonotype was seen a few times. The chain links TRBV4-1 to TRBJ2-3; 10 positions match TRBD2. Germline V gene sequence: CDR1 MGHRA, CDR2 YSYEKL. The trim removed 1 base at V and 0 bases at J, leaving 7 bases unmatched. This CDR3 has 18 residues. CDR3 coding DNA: TGCGCCAGCAGCCAAGGCAGACTAGCGGGCGGGAGCACAGATACGCAGTATTTT. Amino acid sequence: CASSQGRLAGGSTDTQYF.

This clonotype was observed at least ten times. CDR3 in amino acids: CASSHAENTEAFF. CDR3 sequence (DNA): TGTGCCAGCAGCCATGCAGAGAACACTGAAGCTTTCTTT. The chain employs TRBV3-1 and TRBJ1-1, with D uncertain. This CDR3 contains 13 residues. The germline V gene encodes CDR1 LGHDT and CDR2 YNNKEL (reference sequence). V lost 3 bases, J lost 1 base, and 6 bases lay in between. The full variable domain, in which reference TRBV3-1 and TRBJ1-1 provide the parts outside the CDR3, is DTAVSQTPKYLVTQMGNDKSIKCEQNLGHDTMYWYKQDSKKFLKIMFSYNNKELIINETVPNRFSPKSPDKAHLNLHINSLELGDSAVYFCASSHAENTEAFFGQGTRLTVV.

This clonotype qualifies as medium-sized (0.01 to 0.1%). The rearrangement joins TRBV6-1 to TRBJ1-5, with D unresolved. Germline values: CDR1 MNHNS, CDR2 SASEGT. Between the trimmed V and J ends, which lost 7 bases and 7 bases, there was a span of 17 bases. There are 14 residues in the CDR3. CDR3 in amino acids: CASTPLEGGQPQHF. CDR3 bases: TGTGCCAGCACCCCTCTTGAGGGTGGGCAGCCCCAGCATTTT.

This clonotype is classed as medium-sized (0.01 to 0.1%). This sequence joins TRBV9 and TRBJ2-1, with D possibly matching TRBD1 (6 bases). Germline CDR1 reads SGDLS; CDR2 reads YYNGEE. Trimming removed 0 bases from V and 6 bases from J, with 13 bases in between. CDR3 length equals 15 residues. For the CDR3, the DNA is TGTGCCAGCAGCGTAGGAGGGACACAGACCAATGAGCAGTTCTTC. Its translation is CASSVGGTQTNEQFF.

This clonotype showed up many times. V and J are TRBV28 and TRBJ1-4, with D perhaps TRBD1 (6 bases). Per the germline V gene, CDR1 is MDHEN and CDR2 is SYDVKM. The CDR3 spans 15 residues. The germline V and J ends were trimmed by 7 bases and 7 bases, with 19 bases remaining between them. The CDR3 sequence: CASTSPQGRSEKLFF. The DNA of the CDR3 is TGTGCCAGCACCTCCCCCCAGGGGAGGAGTGAAAAACTGTTTTTT. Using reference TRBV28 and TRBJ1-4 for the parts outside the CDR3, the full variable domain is DVKVTQSSRYLVKRTGEKVFLECVQDMDHENMFWYRQDPGLGLRLIYFSYDVKMKEKGDIPEGYSVSREKKERFSLILESASTNQTSMYLCASTSPQGRSEKLFFGSGTQLSVL.

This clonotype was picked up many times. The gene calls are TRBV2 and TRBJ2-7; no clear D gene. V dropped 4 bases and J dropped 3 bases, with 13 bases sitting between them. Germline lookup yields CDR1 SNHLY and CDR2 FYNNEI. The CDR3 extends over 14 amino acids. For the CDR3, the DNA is TGTGCCAGCAGTGGTGGTCAATCCCTCTACGAGCAGTACTTC. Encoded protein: CASSGGQSLYEQYF. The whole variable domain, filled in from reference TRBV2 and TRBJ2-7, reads EPEVTQTPSHQVTQMGQEVILRCVPISNHLYFYWYRQILGQKVEFLVSFYNNEISEKSEIFDDQFSVERPDGSNFTLKIRSTKLEDSAMYFCASSGGQSLYEQYFGPGTRLTVT.

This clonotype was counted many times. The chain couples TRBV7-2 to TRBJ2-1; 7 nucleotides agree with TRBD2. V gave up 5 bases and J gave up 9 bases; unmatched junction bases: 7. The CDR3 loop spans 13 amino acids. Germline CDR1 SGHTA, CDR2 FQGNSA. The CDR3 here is CASSVDGGVEQFF. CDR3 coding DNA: TGTGCCAGCAGCGTAGATGGGGGGGTTGAGCAGTTCTTC.